This is a list of T cell receptor beta chains from one sample in a study of a mutant IDH1 vaccine in newly diagnosed glioma. Libraries were prepared by immunoSEQ multiplex PCR; TCRdb keeps only in-frame clonotypes and omits some of them. The data show 30,000 to 35,000 clones, with just under 85% seen just once and approximately 24% held by the top ten. These TCRs are of unknown antigen specificity. Source: PBMCs, taken from a glioma patient whose treatment included an IDH1 peptide vaccine. Every receptor here comes from a man aged 25-45 years with glioma. Each CDR3 is given with its conserved first and last residue. D genes are given only for firm matches.

j_call v_call d_call cdr3_aa cdr3_nt
TRBJ2-2 TRBV7-9 . CASSPGAGTGELFF TGTGCCAGCAGCCCTGGGGCGGGGACCGGGGAGCTGTTTTTT
TRBJ2-7 TRBV21-1 . CASTPWDRGFYEQYF TGTGCCAGCACCCCGTGGGACAGGGGGTTTTACGAGCAGTACTTC
TRBJ1-1 TRBV19 . CASSDGTVNTEAFF TGTGCCAGTAGTGACGGGACCGTGAACACTGAAGCTTTCTTT
TRBJ1-5 TRBV7-8 TRBD1 CASSGRLGTVNQPQHF TGTGCCAGCAGCGGACGCCTCGGGACAGTCAATCAGCCCCAGCATTTT
TRBJ2-7 TRBV27 . CASSKTVTSYEQYF TGTGCCAGCAGTAAGACAGTTACCTCCTACGAGCAGTACTTC
TRBJ2-3 TRBV19 TRBD2 CASSMGLAGADTQYF TGTGCCAGTAGTATGGGTCTAGCGGGGGCAGATACGCAGTATTTT
TRBJ1-2 TRBV18 . CASSPRRQAYTYGYTF TGTGCCAGCTCACCACGGCGGCAGGCTTACACCTATGGCTACACCTTC
TRBJ2-1 TRBV7-6 . CASSLDRSSNEQFF TGTGCCAGCAGCTTAGACCGGTCTAGCAATGAGCAGTTCTTC
TRBJ2-3 TRBV29-1 TRBD2 CSVGTSGSADTQYF TGCAGCGTGGGGACTAGCGGGAGTGCAGATACGCAGTATTTT
TRBJ2-7 TRBV6-5 TRBD2 CASSLGTGGSYEQYF TGTGCCAGCAGCCTAGGCACGGGGGGATCCTACGAGCAGTACTTC
TRBJ2-3 TRBV5-1 . CASSLSARSTDTQYF TGCGCCAGCAGCTTGAGTGCCAGAAGCACAGATACGCAGTATTTT
TRBJ1-1 TRBV7-2 . CASSLDLRSVGNTEAFF TGTGCCAGCAGCTTAGATCTGAGGAGTGTCGGGAACACTGAAGCTTTCTTT